Listed below are T cell receptor beta chains from one sample, sequenced in a study of T cells in Graves' hyperthyroidism and ophthalmopathy. Via MiXCR, TCRdb re-called the multiplex PCR reads, giving one row per CDR3 protein. The sample lists approximately 600,000 distinct CDR3 sequences, approximately 15% occurring once. The sequenced sample consisted of blood. The receptors shown here come from a woman between 18 and 29 years old with Graves' ophthalmopathy. The CDR3 runs from the conserved cysteine through the conserved F or W. A D gene is named only where the DNA matches it firmly. Rows may omit the clone size; those that give it use once, few, many or a size class.

V gene	D gene	J gene	clone size	CDR3 protein	CDR3 DNA
TRBV27	-	TRBJ2-1	-	CASHLGGVGPNEQFF	TGTGCCAGCCACCTCGGGGGAGTAGGCCCTAATGAGCAGTTCTTC
TRBV27	-	TRBJ1-2	-	CASSLRPGWYVWGYTF	TGTGCCAGCAGTTTACGCCCCGGGTGGTATGTTTGGGGCTACACCTTC
TRBV11-2	TRBD2	TRBJ2-7	-	CANSLAASGRFPYEQYF	TGTGCCAACAGCTTAGCCGCTAGCGGGAGATTTCCCTACGAGCAGTACTTC
TRBV27	TRBD2	TRBJ2-7	many	CASLGVAGGGTYEQYF	TGTGCCAGCCTCGGGGTAGCGGGAGGGGGAACCTACGAGCAGTACTTC
TRBV20-1	-	TRBJ2-7	many	CSAPPDGEPTYEQYF	TGCAGTGCTCCCCCCGACGGAGAACCAACCTACGAGCAGTACTTC
TRBV6-1	TRBD2	TRBJ2-5	many	CAGSPGTGGETQYF	TGTGCCGGCTCACCCGGGACGGGGGGAGAGACCCAGTACTTC
TRBV11-2	-	TRBJ1-5	many	CASSVSGRNNQPQHF	TGTGCCAGCAGCGTTAGTGGGAGGAACAATCAGCCCCAGCATTTT
TRBV19	-	TRBJ1-5	many	CASSQGGGRQPQHF	TGTGCCAGTAGTCAAGGAGGGGGACGACAGCCCCAGCATTTT
TRBV6-1	-	TRBJ1-5	many	CASSLTPGNQPQHF	TGTGCCAGCAGTTTAACACCGGGCAATCAGCCCCAGCATTTT
TRBV7-9	-	TRBJ1-6	many	CASSLARDNSPLHF	TGTGCCAGCAGCTTAGCCAGAGATAATTCACCCCTCCACTTT
TRBV3-1	-	TRBJ2-7	many	CASSQVGFYEQYF	TGTGCCAGCAGCCAAGTAGGGTTCTACGAGCAGTACTTC
TRBV14	-	TRBJ2-7	many	CASSQVFGLEQYF	TGTGCCAGCAGCCAAGTCTTCGGTCTCGAGCAGTACTTC
TRBV6-1	-	TRBJ2-7	many	CASSENKEPSYEQYF	TGTGCCAGCAGTGAAAATAAGGAGCCCTCCTACGAGCAGTACTTC
TRBV6-1	-	TRBJ2-2	-	CASTLPSGELFF	TGTGCCAGCACCCTCCCTTCCGGGGAGCTGTTTTTT
TRBV12-3/TRBV12-4	-	TRBJ2-2	-	CASSPISGSDTGELFF	TGTGCCAGCAGTCCTATTAGCGGATCGGACACCGGGGAGCTGTTTTTT
TRBV7-8	-	TRBJ2-1	many	CASSPAAGGEQFF	TGTGCCAGCAGCCCAGCGGCTGGGGGTGAGCAGTTCTTC
TRBV2	TRBD1	TRBJ2-5	many	CASREGQGRGETQYF	TGTGCCAGCAGGGAGGGACAGGGGAGGGGAGAGACCCAGTACTTC
TRBV4-1	-	TRBJ1-5	few	CASSQRGEISNQPQHF	TGCGCCAGCAGCCAAAGAGGGGAAATTAGCAATCAGCCCCAGCATTTT
TRBV28	TRBD1	TRBJ2-1	many	CASSPPGQGDYNEQFF	TGTGCCAGCAGTCCGCCGGGACAGGGAGATTACAATGAGCAGTTCTTC
TRBV28	TRBD2	TRBJ2-7	many	CASSILAGLAYEQYF	TGTGCCAGCAGTATACTAGCGGGACTAGCCTACGAGCAGTACTTC
TRBV2	-	TRBJ1-1	-	CASSDRYLSPRGTEAFF	TGTGCCAGCAGTGATCGGTACTTATCTCCCCGTGGCACTGAAGCTTTCTTT
TRBV20-1	-	TRBJ2-5	few	CSAPYRVGGETQYF	TGCAGTGCTCCCTACAGGGTCGGGGGGGAGACCCAGTACTTC
TRBV5-6	-	TRBJ2-5	-	CASSRFSGMQETQYF	TGTGCCAGCAGCCGCTTCAGCGGTATGCAAGAGACCCAGTACTTC
TRBV18	-	TRBJ2-1	-	CASSPLPLRDNEQFF	TGTGCCAGCTCACCACTGCCTCTGCGCGACAATGAGCAGTTCTTC
TRBV19	TRBD2	TRBJ2-1	many	CASSIGTSGRGDEQFF	TGTGCCAGTAGTATTGGGACTAGCGGGAGGGGGGATGAGCAGTTCTTC
TRBV6-2/TRBV6-3	-	TRBJ2-4	few	CASSTVGRPLCGIQYF	TGTGCCAGCAGCACCGTAGGACGCCCACTCTGTGGCATTCAGTACTTC
TRBV29-1	-	TRBJ2-5	many	CSVDVQETQYF	TGCAGCGTTGATGTACAAGAGACCCAGTACTTC
TRBV7-3	TRBD1	TRBJ1-2	few	CASSLALGTGKGGYTF	TGTGCCAGCAGCTTAGCTCTCGGGACAGGGAAGGGGGGCTACACCTTC
TRBV9	-	TRBJ2-1	-	CASSVAVDSYNEQFF	TGTGCCAGCAGCGTAGCGGTAGACTCCTACAATGAGCAGTTCTTC
TRBV28	TRBD2	TRBJ2-3	many	CASSLGGGNLGTDTQYF	TGTGCCAGCAGTTTAGGGGGGGGGAACCTAGGCACAGATACGCAGTATTTT
TRBV6-1	-	TRBJ2-2	-	CASNPRGAGELFF	TGTGCCAGCAACCCCCGAGGGGCCGGGGAGCTGTTTTTT
TRBV27	-	TRBJ2-1	many	CASSYLPGDGTYNEQFF	TGTGCCAGCAGTTATCTGCCCGGAGACGGGACTTACAATGAGCAGTTCTTC
TRBV20-1	TRBD1	TRBJ1-1	-	CSAPKTGIETAFF	TGCAGTGCCCCTAAGACAGGGATTGAGACGGCTTTCTTT
TRBV28	-	TRBJ2-7	-	CASSLGLWSYEQYF	TGTGCCAGCAGTTTGGGTCTTTGGTCCTACGAGCAGTACTTC
TRBV3-1	-	TRBJ2-3	many	CASSQVGRLPTDTQYF	TGTGCCAGCAGCCAAGTCGGTAGACTTCCCACAGATACGCAGTATTTT
TRBV28	-	TRBJ2-1	many	CASSFYLGGQFF	TGTGCCAGCAGTTTCTACCTCGGTGGGCAGTTCTTC
TRBV3-1	-	TRBJ2-7	many	CASSHGRRDAFYEQYF	TGTGCCAGCAGCCACGGGCGGAGAGACGCCTTCTACGAGCAGTACTTC
TRBV29-1	TRBD2	TRBJ2-2	few	CSVNAGGDTGELFF	TGCAGCGTAAATGCGGGAGGCGACACCGGGGAGCTGTTTTTT
TRBV10-3	-	TRBJ1-1	many	CAITGDYTEAFF	TGTGCCATCACTGGGGATTACACTGAAGCTTTCTTT
TRBV6-1	-	TRBJ2-7	few	CASFSLYEQYF	TGTGCCAGCTTTTCCCTCTACGAGCAGTACTTC
TRBV19	-	TRBJ2-4	-	CASSGGSGGIQYF	TGTGCCAGTTCCGGGGGTTCGGGCGGCATTCAGTACTTC
TRBV20-1	TRBD2	TRBJ2-5	-	CSARTSGRLETQYF	TGCAGTGCTAGAACTAGCGGGAGATTGGAGACCCAGTACTTC
TRBV7-9	-	TRBJ1-4	many	CASSFPGPQLGEKLFF	TGTGCCAGCAGCTTTCCAGGCCCCCAACTCGGTGAAAAACTGTTTTTT
TRBV19	-	TRBJ1-1	-	CASSPQWGAEAFF	TGTGCCAGTAGTCCCCAATGGGGGGCTGAAGCTTTCTTT
TRBV7-9	-	TRBJ2-7	many	CASSPMAEAVYEQYF	TGTGCCAGCAGCCCAATGGCGGAAGCCGTCTACGAGCAGTACTTC
TRBV28	TRBD1	TRBJ2-7	few	CASSLQGGHEQYF	TGTGCCAGCAGTTTACAAGGGGGCCACGAGCAGTACTTC
TRBV7-2	-	TRBJ1-2	many	CASSFSGAYYGYTF	TGTGCCAGCAGCTTCTCCGGGGCCTACTATGGCTACACCTTC
TRBV5-1	-	TRBJ2-3	few	CASSFGTTGGTDTQYF	TGCGCCAGCAGCTTCGGGACCACCGGGGGCACAGATACGCAGTATTTT